In its sample, the clone carrying this TCR beta chain was seen a few times. Its target is not known. Germline assignment: CDR1 MNHNS and CDR2 SASEGT. The CDR3 is made up of 13 amino acids. The V end lost 4 bases, the J end lost 10 bases, and 16 bases lay between the germline ends. The data stem from a study of shared clonotypes between healthy human individuals. Whole-study results and caveats: Only blood underwent sampling, and tissue repertoires likely differ.

Each subset's genomic DNA was split evenly across several immunoSEQ plates. Sequenced by immunoSEQ multiplex PCR; TCRdb stores in-frame clones only, minus some. The table has roughly 1,100,000 clones, 65% to 75% seen once; the top ten hold over 1.3%. The source material was memory CD4+ T cells sorted from blood. The sample's subset: CD45RA-negative fraction. V usage is TRBV6-1 and J usage is TRBJ1-1, with TRBD1 as a possible D gene (6 bases). The TCR was taken from a young man in good health. CDR3 coding DNA: TGTGCCAGCAGTGTGGGAACAGGGAGAGGAGCTTTCTTT. The encoded protein is CASSVGTGRGAFF.